The present T cell receptor beta chain was sequenced within a study of regulatory T cells in long-lasting Graves disease. The CDR3 spans 15 residues. J was trimmed by 7 bases and V by 5 bases; bases with no gene match: 10. Germline V gives CDR1 SGHTA, CDR2 FQGTGA. CDR3-region Arm-PCR and iRepertoire HTBI primers produced the TCR beta libraries. A single record per CDR3 protein comes from TCRdb applying MiXCR to the multiplex PCR reads. The sample records roughly 560,000 distinct CDR3 sequences, around 11% being singletons. Time point noted: newly diagnosed GD, antithyroid drugs for less than 3 months. The TCR library used RNA extracted from PBMCs. Another study also made use of these data, one on T cells in Graves' hyperthyroidism and ophthalmopathy.

The rearrangement joins TRBV7-3 to TRBJ1-1, with 10 bases lining up with TRBD1. The receptor was isolated from a woman aged 30 to 39 with Graves disease. The source material was peripheral blood mononuclear cells (PBMCs), sampled at new diagnosis, from a patient treated with antithyroid drugs. The chain's CDR3 is CASSPGQGSLNEAFF. The CDR3 coding sequence is TGTGCCAGCAGCCCGGGACAGGGGAGTCTCAATGAAGCTTTCTTT.